The source of this TCR beta chain is a study of blood T cells in healthy people across ages. This clonotype occurred a few times. With a J-beta primer mix and a sample-barcoded 5' primer, a second PCR ran roughly 6 to 11 cycles. Per sample, CDR3-containing paired-end reads numbered at least 2.5 million. TCRdb re-called the 5' RACE reads through MiXCR, storing one row per CDR3 protein. The sample lists some 760,000 distinct CDR3 sequences, around a quarter occurring once. Germline CDR1 reads SQVTM; CDR2 reads ANQGSEA. The CDR3 is 15 amino acids. V shed 4 bases and J 4 bases; nucleotides not matched to a gene: 3. This same sample was also part of a study on T cells of mothers and their children. From that report: Sequencing returned over 9 million TCR beta CDR3 reads per mother and about 2.9 million per child.

The TCR sequence derives from a boy younger than 18 in good health. The gene calls are TRBV29-1 and TRBJ2-6, with 11 bases lining up with TRBD1. The sequencing input was blood. Written as DNA, the CDR3 is TGCAGCGTTGGGGACAGGGGGACCGGGGCCAACGTCCTGACTTTC. It is translated as CSVGDRGTGANVLTF.